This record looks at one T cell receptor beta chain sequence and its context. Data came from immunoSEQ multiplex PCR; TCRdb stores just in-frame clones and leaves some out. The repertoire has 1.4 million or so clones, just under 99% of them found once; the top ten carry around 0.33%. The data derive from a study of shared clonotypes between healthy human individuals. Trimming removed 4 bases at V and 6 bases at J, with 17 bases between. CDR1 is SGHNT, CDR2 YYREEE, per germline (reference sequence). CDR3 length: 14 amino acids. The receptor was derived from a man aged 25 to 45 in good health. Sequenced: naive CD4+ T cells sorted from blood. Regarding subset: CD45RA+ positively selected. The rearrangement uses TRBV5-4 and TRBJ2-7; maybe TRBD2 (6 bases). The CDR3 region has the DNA TGTGCCAGCAGCCCCGGCGGCGGGGTCGTCGAGCAGTACTTC. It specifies CASSPGGGVVEQYF. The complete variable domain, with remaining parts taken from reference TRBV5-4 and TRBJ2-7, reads ETGVTQSPTHLIKTRGQQVTLRCSSQSGHNTVSWYQQALGQGPQFIFQYYREEENGRGNFPPRFSGLQFPNYSSELNVNALELDDSALYLCASSPGGGVVEQYFGPGTRLTVT.